The T cell receptor (beta chain) described here comes from a study of blood T cells in healthy people across ages. The CDR3 sequence is 15 residues long. V was cut by 3 bases and J by 4 bases, with 15 bases left in between. Germline CDR1 reads SNHLY; CDR2 reads FYNNEI. Together with a sample-barcoded 5' primer, a J-beta primer mix was included in a second PCR lasting about 6 to 12 cycles. Using its own MiXCR run on the 5' RACE reads, TCRdb lists one record per CDR3 protein. This repertoire shows about 1.1 million distinct CDR3 sequences, roughly two fifths found once; its top ten account for about 12%. This clonotype was seen once.

The material sequenced was blood. This clonotype was obtained from a man between 18 and 35 years old in good health. The chain couples TRBV2 to TRBJ1-2; D unclear. CDR3 region: CASSDDPFPVYGYTF. DNA of the CDR3: TGTGCCAGCAGTGACGACCCTTTTCCGGTCTATGGCTACACCTTC.